This TCR beta chain is drawn from a study of shared clonotypes between healthy human individuals. Overall study context: Aged 18 to 49, the donors were two women and a few men. Study findings and constraints: Roughly 5% of naive CD4 clonotypes were shared across four donors.

Points on this clone: Its antigen is still unknown.

Donors comprised only Caucasian adults living in Nashville, Tennessee. The CD4+ fraction was divided into a CD45RA+ naive subset and a CD45RA-negative memory subset. The V gene's germline CDR1 is SGHRS and CDR2 YFSETQ. Trimming removed 4 bases from V and 3 bases from J, with 9 bases in between. There are 13 residues in the CDR3. The table came from immunoSEQ multiplex PCR; TCRdb's copy has only in-frame clones and leaves some out. Of roughly 2.4 million clones listed, approximately 94% are singletons. V and J are TRBV5-1 and TRBJ2-3; D is perhaps TRBD1 (6 bases). The sequence was collected from a man aged 18 to 35 in good health. Material for sequencing was naive CD4+ T cells sorted from blood. Indicated subset: CD45RA+ positively selected. CDR3 amino acids: CASSATGTDTQYF. CDR3 coding DNA: TGCGCCAGCAGCGCGACAGGTACAGATACGCAGTATTTT.